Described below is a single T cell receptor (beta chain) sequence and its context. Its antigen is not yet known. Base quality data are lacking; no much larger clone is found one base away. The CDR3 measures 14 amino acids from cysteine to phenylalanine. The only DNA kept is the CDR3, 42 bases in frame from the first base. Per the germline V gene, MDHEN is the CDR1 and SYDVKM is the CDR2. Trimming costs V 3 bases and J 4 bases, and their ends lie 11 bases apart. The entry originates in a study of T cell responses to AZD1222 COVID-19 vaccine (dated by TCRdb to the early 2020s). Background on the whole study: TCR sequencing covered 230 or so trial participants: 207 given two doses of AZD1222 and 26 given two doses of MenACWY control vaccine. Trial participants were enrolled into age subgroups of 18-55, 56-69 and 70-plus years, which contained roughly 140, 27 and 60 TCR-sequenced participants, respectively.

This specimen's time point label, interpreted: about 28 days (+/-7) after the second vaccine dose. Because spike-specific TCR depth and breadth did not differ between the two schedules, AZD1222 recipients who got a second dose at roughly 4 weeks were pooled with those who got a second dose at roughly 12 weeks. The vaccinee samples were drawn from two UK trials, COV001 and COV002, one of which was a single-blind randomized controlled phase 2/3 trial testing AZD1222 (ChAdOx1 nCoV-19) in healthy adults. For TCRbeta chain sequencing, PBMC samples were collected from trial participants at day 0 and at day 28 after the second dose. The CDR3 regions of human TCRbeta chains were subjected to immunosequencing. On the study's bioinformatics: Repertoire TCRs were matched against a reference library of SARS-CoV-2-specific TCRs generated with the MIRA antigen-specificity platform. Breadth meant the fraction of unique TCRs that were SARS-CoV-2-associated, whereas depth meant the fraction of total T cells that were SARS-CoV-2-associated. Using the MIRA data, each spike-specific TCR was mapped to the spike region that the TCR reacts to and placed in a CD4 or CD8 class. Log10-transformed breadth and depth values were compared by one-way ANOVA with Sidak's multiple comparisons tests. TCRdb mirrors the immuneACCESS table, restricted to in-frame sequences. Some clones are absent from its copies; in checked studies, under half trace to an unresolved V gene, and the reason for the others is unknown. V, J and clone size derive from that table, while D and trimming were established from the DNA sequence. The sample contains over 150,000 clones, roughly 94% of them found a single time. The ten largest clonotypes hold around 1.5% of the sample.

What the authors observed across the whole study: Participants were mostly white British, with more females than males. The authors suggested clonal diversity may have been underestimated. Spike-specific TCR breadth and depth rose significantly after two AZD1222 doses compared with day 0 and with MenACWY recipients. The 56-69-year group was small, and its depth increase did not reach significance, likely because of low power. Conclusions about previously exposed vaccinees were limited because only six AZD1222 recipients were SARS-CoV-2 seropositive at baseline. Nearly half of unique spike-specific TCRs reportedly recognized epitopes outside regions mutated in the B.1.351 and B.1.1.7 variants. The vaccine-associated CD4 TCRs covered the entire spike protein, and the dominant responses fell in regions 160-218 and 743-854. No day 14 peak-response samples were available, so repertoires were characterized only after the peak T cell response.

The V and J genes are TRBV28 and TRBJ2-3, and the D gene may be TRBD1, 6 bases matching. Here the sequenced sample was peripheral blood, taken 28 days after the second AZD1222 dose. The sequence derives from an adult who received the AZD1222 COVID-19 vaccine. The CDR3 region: CASSFSGVPDTQYF. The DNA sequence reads TGTGCCAGCAGTTTTTCAGGGGTTCCAGATACGCAGTATTTT.